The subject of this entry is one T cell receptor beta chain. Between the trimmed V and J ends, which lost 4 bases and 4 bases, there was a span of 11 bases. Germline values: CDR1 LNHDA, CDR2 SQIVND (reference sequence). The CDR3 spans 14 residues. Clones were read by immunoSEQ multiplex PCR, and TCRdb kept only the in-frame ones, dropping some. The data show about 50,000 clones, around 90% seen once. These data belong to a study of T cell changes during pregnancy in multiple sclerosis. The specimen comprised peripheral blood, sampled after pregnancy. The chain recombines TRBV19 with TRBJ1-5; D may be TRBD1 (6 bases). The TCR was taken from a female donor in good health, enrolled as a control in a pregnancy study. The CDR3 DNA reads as TGTGCCAGTAGTACGGACAGCCTTAATCAGCCCCAGCATTTT. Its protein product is CASSTDSLNQPQHF.